The sequence of this T cell receptor beta chain was determined in a study of regulatory T cells in long-lasting Graves disease. Study-wide results and caveats: Fewer public clonotypes were shared by new patients (over 950) than by persistent patients (about 2,700).

Concerning this clonotype: Its target is not known.

Through Arm-PCR of CDR3 regions and iRepertoire HTBI primers, TCR beta libraries were built. From the multiplex PCR reads, TCRdb called clonotypes with MiXCR, one entry per CDR3 protein. Of over 500,000 distinct CDR3 sequences in the sample, about 16% are singletons; the top ten hold 9.5% to 15%. As to time point: newly diagnosed GD, antithyroid drugs for less than 3 months. PBMC RNA was the source of the TCR library. The CDR3 runs to 15 residues. V lost 7 bases to trimming and J lost 0 bases; unmatched junction nucleotides: 3. Germline CDR1 reads SGHRS; CDR2 reads YFSETQ. The sample also formed part of further work on T cells in Graves' hyperthyroidism and ophthalmopathy.

Sequenced material: peripheral blood mononuclear cells (PBMCs), taken at new diagnosis, from a patient treated with antithyroid drugs. The receptor's source is a man aged 18 to 30 with Graves disease. The chain uses TRBV5-1 and TRBJ2-3; 12 bases line up with TRBD2. CDR3 in amino acids: CASAGTSGSTDTQYF. Written as DNA, the CDR3 is TGCGCCAGCGCCGGGACTAGCGGGAGCACAGATACGCAGTATTTT.